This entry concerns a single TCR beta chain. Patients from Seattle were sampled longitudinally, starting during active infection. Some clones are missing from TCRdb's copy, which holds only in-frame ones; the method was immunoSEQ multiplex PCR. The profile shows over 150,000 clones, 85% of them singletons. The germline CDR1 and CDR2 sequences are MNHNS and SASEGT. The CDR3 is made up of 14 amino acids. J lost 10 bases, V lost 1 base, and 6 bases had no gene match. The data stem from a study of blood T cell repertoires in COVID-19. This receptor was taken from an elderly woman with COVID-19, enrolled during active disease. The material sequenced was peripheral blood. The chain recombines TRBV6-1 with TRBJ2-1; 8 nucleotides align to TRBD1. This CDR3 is CASSEGDYRGEQFF. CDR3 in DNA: TGTGCCAGCAGTGAAGGGGATTACAGGGGGGAGCAGTTCTTC.